This T cell receptor (beta chain) originates from a study of OX40 agonist ivuxolimab in advanced cancers. Overall study: The eligibility criteria allowed prior anti-PD-1, anti-PD-L1 or anti-CTLA-4 therapy, and about 40% had some. Points from the study as a whole: Clonal expansion by week 6 occurred in CD4+ and CD8+ blood T cells (at 0.1 to 3.0 mg/kg).

Germline V lookup: CDR1 SGDLS, CDR2 YYNGEE. The CDR3 contains 12 residues. V was trimmed by 3 bases and J by 5 bases, leaving 6 bases between them. To note about this clone: As yet, its antigen is unknown.

Only in-frame clones appear in the TCRdb table, and some are missing; sequencing was by immunoSEQ multiplex PCR. The sample records 40,000 to 45,000 clones, approximately 86% being singletons. The chain couples TRBV9 to TRBJ2-1, with D perhaps TRBD2 (5 bases). This TCR came from an adult with an advanced solid tumor such as melanoma, head and neck, liver or kidney cancer. Sequences were derived from CD4+ or CD8+ T cells sorted from blood, sampled in a trial of the OX40 agonist ivuxolimab. The CDR3 bases are TGTGCCAGCAGCGCGCGGGACAATGAGCAGTTCTTC. It specifies CASSARDNEQFF.